The 27 T cell receptor beta chains below were found in one sample sequenced in a study of OX40 agonist ivuxolimab in advanced cancers. Profiling relied on immunoSEQ multiplex PCR, and the TCRdb table lists in-frame clones only, not all of them. The sample includes about 73,000 clones, approximately 85% seen only once; the top ten take around 0.7%. Sequenced material: CD4+ or CD8+ T cells sorted from blood, taken in a trial of the OX40 agonist ivuxolimab. The receptors were gathered from an adult with an advanced solid tumor such as melanoma, head and neck, liver or kidney cancer.

The chain has TRBV18 and TRBJ2-5, with 10 positions matching TRBD1. The germline CDR1 and CDR2 sequences are KGHSH and LQKENI. V shed 5 bases, J shed 5 bases, and the junction held 5 bases outside the gene matches. This CDR3 region has 14 residues. The CDR3 nucleotides are TGTGCCAGCTCATTGACAGGGGGCCGGGAGACCCAGTACTTC. Translation: CASSLTGGRETQYF.

J is TRBJ1-3 and V is TRBV6-6; no definite D call. CDR3 length equals 13 residues. Germline V gene lookup returns CDR1 MNHNY and CDR2 SVGAGI (reference sequence). The V gene lost 2 bases and the J gene lost 4 bases, with 6 bases spanning the gap. Written as DNA, the CDR3 is TGTGCCAGCAGTTACGGGTTAGGAAACACCATATATTTT. Amino acid sequence: CASSYGLGNTIYF.

The chain carries TRBV20-1 and TRBJ2-7, with D possibly TRBD1 on 6 matching bases. V lost 5 bases and J lost 4, with 9 bases in between. CDR3 length: 11 residues. The germline V gene has CDR1 DFQATT and CDR2 SNEGSKA (reference sequence). In DNA, the CDR3 is TGCAGTGCTGAGACAGGATACGAGCAGTACTTC. Amino acids: CSAETGYEQYF.

The rearrangement joins TRBV5-1 to TRBJ1-3; tentatively, D is TRBD1 (5 bases). The CDR3 is made up of 15 amino acids. Deletions cut 2 bases from V and 1 base from J, with 10 bases between. Germline CDR1 reads SGHRS; CDR2 reads YFSETQ. The CDR3 nucleotides are TGCGCCAGCAGCTTAAGCAGGGATTCTGGAAACACCATATATTTT. Its translation is CASSLSRDSGNTIYF.

The rearrangement joins TRBV4-3 to TRBJ1-5; D gene unclear. Germline values: CDR1 LGHNA, CDR2 YSLEER. Trimming removed 0 bases from V and 0 bases from J, with 12 bases in between. CDR3 length: 17 residues. CDR3 sequence: CASSQELSDYSNQPQHF. CDR3 DNA sequence: TGCGCCAGCAGCCAAGAGCTCAGCGATTATAGCAATCAGCCCCAGCATTTT.

The chain has TRBV2 and TRBJ2-5; possibly TRBD1 for D (6 bases). From germline, CDR1 is SNHLY and CDR2 FYNNEI. The CDR3 sequence is 14 residues long. The ends were cut back, 3 bases at V and 4 bases at J, with 12 bases in the middle. The CDR3 DNA is TGTGCCAGCAGTGAGGTAACAGGGCGAGAGACCCAGTACTTC. Its protein product is CASSEVTGRETQYF.

The chain carries TRBV5-1 and TRBJ1-1; possibly TRBD1 for D (6 bases). V lost 2 bases and J 5 bases, leaving 13 bases between the germline ends. The CDR3 spans 14 residues. CDR1 is SGHRS, CDR2 YFSETQ, per germline. The CDR3: CASSFGGASTEAFF. CDR3 bases: TGCGCCAGCAGCTTTGGGGGGGCTAGTACTGAAGCTTTCTTT. Full variable domain (missing parts from reference TRBV5-1 and TRBJ1-1): KAGVTQTPRYLIKTRGQQVTLSCSPISGHRSVSWYQQTPGQGLQFLFEYFSETQRNKGNFPGRFSGRQFSNSRSEMNVSTLELGDSALYLCASSFGGASTEAFFGQGTRLTVV.

The gene calls are TRBV6-5 and TRBJ1-4; 7 nucleotides agree with TRBD1. Germline V gene data show CDR1 as MNHEY and CDR2 as SVGAGI. The CDR3 spans 14 residues. Unmatched junction bases numbered 10, after V lost 10 bases and J lost 5 bases. The CDR3 spells CAISPGQWNEKLFF. The DNA of the CDR3 is TGTGCCATCTCACCGGGACAGTGGAATGAAAAACTGTTTTTT.

CDR3 sequence: CASSFWTVYTDTQYF. The CDR3 nucleotides are TGTGCCAGCAGCTTTTGGACAGTTTACACAGATACGCAGTATTTT. The chain joins TRBV7-3 to TRBJ2-3; weak D call: TRBD1 (6 bases). CDR3 length: 15 amino acids. Germline assignment: CDR1 SGHTA and CDR2 FQGTGA. V lost 3 bases and J lost 2, with 12 bases in between.

The genes are TRBV21-1 and TRBJ1-1; TRBD1, the table's D call, lacks a check against the DNA. TRBV21-1 is a listed pseudogene. The CDR3 has 15 residues. Here the CDR3 DNA reads TGTGCCAGCAGCCGACCGGGCAGGGTAGGCACTGAAGCTTTCTTT. It specifies CASSRPGRVGTEAFF.

This chain uses TRBV6-1 with TRBJ1-5, with D possibly being TRBD1 (5 bases). The germline gives CDR1 MNHNS, CDR2 SASEGT. V lost 3 bases, J lost 5 bases, and 8 bases lay in between. The CDR3 is 13 residues long. Here the CDR3 reads CASSDRVDQPQHF. CDR3 nucleotide sequence: TGTGCCAGCAGTGACAGGGTAGATCAGCCCCAGCATTTT.

The rearrangement links TRBV11-2 to TRBJ2-3, with D tentatively TRBD1 or TRBD2 (5 bases each). V lost 8 bases to trimming and J lost 7 bases, with 19 bases between them. This CDR3 region has 14 residues. The germline V gene encodes CDR1 SGHAT and CDR2 FQNNGV. The CDR3 here is CASAPGAAQNTQYF. In DNA form, the CDR3 reads TGTGCCAGCGCCCCCGGGGCCGCACAAAATACGCAGTATTTT.

The V gene is TRBV6-1, the J gene TRBJ1-1; D is perhaps TRBD1 (6 bases). This CDR3 spans 16 amino acids. Germline CDR1 reads MNHNS; CDR2 reads SASEGT. Trimming took 3 bases from V and 1 from J, leaving 15 bases between them. The DNA for the CDR3 is TGTGCCAGCAGTGATAGGGGGGGCGTTTCGAACACTGAAGCTTTCTTT. It encodes CASSDRGGVSNTEAFF.

This clone was detected a few times. The rearrangement links TRBV4-2 to TRBJ1-4; TRBD1 matches at 11 bases. Germline assignment: CDR1 LGHNA and CDR2 YNFKEQ. The V gene end was trimmed by 0 bases and the J gene end by 8 bases; junction bases not matched to a gene: 5. This CDR3 has 16 amino acids. CDR3 in amino acids: CASSQDLGTGGEKLFF. The CDR3 DNA reads TGTGCCAGCAGCCAAGATTTGGGGACAGGGGGAGAAAAACTGTTTTTT.

The V call is TRBV19, the J call TRBJ1-2, with D possibly TRBD1 on 5 matching bases. The CDR3 length is 14 residues. Germline CDR1 reads LNHDA; CDR2 reads SQIVND (reference sequence). Trimming removed 6 bases from V and 4 bases from J, with 15 bases in between. The CDR3 DNA reads TGTGCCAGTAGGAAACAGGACACCCTCTATGGCTACACCTTC. This codes for CASRKQDTLYGYTF.

V gene TRBV2 combines with J gene TRBJ1-6; 7 nucleotides align to TRBD1. Trimming removed 6 bases from V and 9 bases from J; junction bases left unmatched: 5. The CDR3 consists of 13 residues. Germline V gene sequence: CDR1 SNHLY, CDR2 FYNNEI. The CDR3 here is CASRWDSVSPLHF. CDR3 bases: TGTGCCAGCAGATGGGACAGTGTTTCACCCCTCCACTTT.

V and J are TRBV7-2 and TRBJ2-5; perhaps TRBD2 as D (6 bases). This CDR3 is 13 amino acids long. Germline V gene data show CDR1 as SGHTA and CDR2 as FQGNSA. V dropped 4 bases and J dropped 2 bases, with 8 bases sitting between them. The CDR3 sequence is CASSSGLQETQYF. CDR3 bases: TGTGCCAGCAGCTCGGGACTGCAAGAGACCCAGTACTTC.

The rearrangement links TRBV18 to TRBJ1-3; a possible D gene is TRBD1 (6 bases). Trimming removed 2 bases at V and 3 bases at J, with 11 bases between. Germline loops: CDR1 KGHSH, CDR2 LQKENI. This CDR3 is 15 amino acids long. The CDR3 here is CASSPAPGDGNTIYF. In DNA, the CDR3 is TGTGCCAGCTCACCAGCCCCAGGGGATGGAAACACCATATATTTT.

A note on this clone: A read error may account for a junction end that differs from germline. Other nucleotide sequences in the sample specify the same CDR3. The V and J genes are TRBV18 and TRBJ1-5; 8 bases map to TRBD1. Looked up from germline, CDR1 is KGHSH and CDR2 is LQKENI. CDR3 length: 14 residues. The CDR3 loop reads CASSPGQGNQPQHF. CDR3 sequence (DNA): TGTGCTAGCTCACCGGGACAGGGCAATCAGCCCCAGCATTTT.

The rearrangement uses TRBV6-6 and TRBJ2-2; tentative D call: TRBD1 (5 bases). Germline V CDR1 and CDR2: MNHNY, SVGAGI (reference sequence). Trimming took 0 bases from V and 3 from J, leaving 8 bases between them. The CDR3 consists of 15 residues. The CDR3 DNA is TGTGCCAGCAGTTACTCGCAGGGTGACACCGGGGAGCTGTTTTTT. Translating gives CASSYSQGDTGELFF.

This sequence joins TRBV5-4 and TRBJ1-2; 7 bases agree with TRBD1. Germline CDR1 is SGHNT and CDR2 is YYREEE (reference sequence). The CDR3 loop spans 16 amino acids. V lost 4 bases, J lost 6 bases, and 15 bases stayed unmatched. The CDR3 DNA reads as TGTGCCAGCAGCCCCGAACAGGGGTATTTTACGGATGGCTACACCTTC. Translation gives CASSPEQGYFTDGYTF.

The table lists this clone with a few counts. The V and J genes are TRBV18 and TRBJ1-4, with D unclear. Trimming pared 3 bases from V and 7 bases from J, leaving 15 bases between. Germline CDR1 KGHSH, CDR2 LQKENI. This CDR3 spans 15 amino acids. CDR3 protein: CASSPETGNVEKLFF. The CDR3 coding sequence is TGTGCCAGCTCACCTGAGACGGGTAACGTTGAAAAACTGTTTTTT.

The chain joins TRBV10-2 to TRBJ2-2; 7 positions agree with TRBD2. J gave up 0 bases and V 8 bases, and 3 bases lay outside the gene matches. This CDR3 contains 14 residues. CDR1 is WSHSY and CDR2 is SAAADI in the germline V gene. The CDR3 reads CASHGLANTGELFF. Here the CDR3 DNA reads TGCGCCAGCCACGGACTAGCGAACACCGGGGAGCTGTTTTTT.

The table lists this clone with many counts. V usage is TRBV5-1 and J usage is TRBJ1-2; D gene uncertain. V was pared by 4 bases and J by 3 bases, with 13 bases between. CDR1 and CDR2 (germline): SGHRS, YFSETQ. The CDR3 has 14 residues. The CDR3 is CASSPGGLDYGYTF. CDR3 bases: TGCGCCAGCAGCCCCGGAGGCCTTGACTATGGCTACACCTTC.

The gene calls are TRBV7-6 and TRBJ2-3; 9 positions match TRBD2. The J segment lost 3 bases and the V segment lost 0 bases, leaving 7 bases of the junction unmatched. The CDR3 covers 17 residues. Germline lookup yields CDR1 SGHVS and CDR2 FNYEAQ. CDR3 DNA: TGTGCCAGCAGCTTAGCGTCTAAGCGGGGGGTTACAGATACGCAGTATTTT. Translated: CASSLASKRGVTDTQYF.

The rearrangement links TRBV4-1 to TRBJ2-7, with D uncertain. The CDR3 length is 13 residues. The V end was cut by 4 bases, the J end by 6 bases, with 13 bases between. Germline-derived CDR1 and CDR2 are MGHRA and YSYEKL. CDR3 loop: CASSPIGNTEQYF. The DNA for the CDR3 is TGCGCCAGCAGCCCGATTGGTAACACCGAGCAGTACTTC.

J is TRBJ1-2 and V is TRBV5-8; maybe TRBD1 (5 bases). Trimming cost V 2 bases and J 2 bases, with 10 bases left between them. Germline values: CDR1 SGHTS, CDR2 YDEGEE. The CDR3 length is 14 residues. The CDR3 loop reads CASSFPGMNYGYTF. The CDR3, as DNA: TGTGCCAGCAGCTTCCCAGGGATGAACTATGGCTACACCTTC.